The source of this TCR beta chain is a study of T cell responses to AZD1222 COVID-19 vaccine. Data came from immunoSEQ multiplex PCR; TCRdb stores just in-frame clones and leaves some out. The sample holds about 110,000 clones; roughly nine tenths are singletons and the top ten take roughly 5%. Study results and limitations: White British ancestry dominated among donors, who included more females, and clonal diversity was possibly underestimated. Repertoires were collected only later (after the peak T cell response had occurred). Vaccine-associated CD4 TCRs ranged over spike, dominating at 160-218 and 743-854.

A word on this clone: Its antigen is currently unknown.

Trimming pared 0 bases from V and 5 bases from J, leaving 8 bases between. CDR1 is MNHEY and CDR2 is SVGAGI in the germline V gene. The CDR3 length is 15 residues. The sample consisted of peripheral blood, taken on day 0 of AZD1222 vaccination. The chain joins TRBV6-5 to TRBJ1-6; no reliable D call. This sequence was found in an adult in good health. The CDR3 loop is CASSYSRRNNSPLHF. CDR3 DNA sequence: TGTGCCAGCAGTTACTCTCGACGGAATAATTCACCCCTCCACTTT.